This TCR beta chain originates from a study of T cells in Graves' hyperthyroidism and ophthalmopathy (dated by TCRdb to the late 2010s). About the full investigation: Peripheral blood samples were taken at the time of initial diagnosis, prior to any treatment. TCR V-J signatures able to tell the groups apart were searched for in a discovery cohort of 95 to 100 patients, of whom roughly 42 had Graves' ophthalmopathy and more than 55 had stable Graves' hyperthyroidism. Prospective prediction of ophthalmopathy was tested in an independent validation cohort of some 19 hyperthyroidism patients and 17 patients who later progressed to ophthalmopathy. The 100 discovery patients were divided at random into training and test sets in a 7:3 ratio. In roughly six Graves' hyperthyroidism patients, the study also compared T-cell repertoires from thyroid tissue with T-cell repertoires from blood. After sampling, hyperthyroidism patients received methimazole starting at 30 mg daily, and ophthalmopathy patients received high-dose intravenous methylprednisolone. The paper reports TCR Vbeta CDR3 sequencing of 135 peripheral blood samples: 43 ophthalmopathy, approximately 74 hyperthyroidism and around 17 progressor patients.

The TCR beta CDR3 regions were amplified from RNA transcripts. The first round of RT-PCR for the TCR CDR3 was performed with the HTBI primer set and the Qiagen OneStep RT-PCR kit. The libraries were constructed in a second round of multiplex PCR and then size-selected and purified. The libraries were sequenced on an Illumina HiSeq2000 using paired-end 100 bp reads. Per the original workflow: SOAPnuke was used to process the raw data, removing reads that contained adapters or uncalled bases, had a mean Phred below 15, or lacked an exact match to the constant primer or identifier. High-quality paired reads were merged using COPE v1.2.5, and each unique nucleotide sequence was defined as a clonotype. MiTCR v1.1 was used to align the clonotypes against IMGT TRBV, TRBD and TRBJ reference segments. The analysis included only V-J combinations with a frequency above 0.0001, which together covered around 99% of the repertoires. A TCS score was defined as the ratio of F50 (clonal expansion) to E x V (chaos), with BLOSUM62-based TCRdist applied between CDR3 peptides within each V-J. Welch's t-statistics and random forest reduced 500 to 550 V-J features to roughly 13, which were used in a naive Bayes classifier (R e1071). The similarity between thyroid and blood repertoires was quantified using the Morisita-Horn index. Using fastp at Q25 and MiXCR, TCRdb reprocessed the public reads and kept productive beta chains. Each entry is one CDR3 protein sequence, shown with its most common DNA and genes. For this entry, the V and J calls and clone size follow TCRdb and not the study's own pipeline. The sample table holds nearly 750,000 distinct CDR3 sequences, of which just over 35% were seen once. The top ten clones comprise roughly 30% of the sample.

Stable Graves' hyperthyroidism was defined as the absence of progression to ophthalmopathy over 18 months of follow-up. Hyperthyroidism patients were newly diagnosed, had a disease duration of under 2 months, and were aged 18 to 65 years. Patients with uncontrolled infections, other autoimmune diseases, pregnancy or lactation were excluded. Diagnoses were established on the basis of clinical symptoms, serum thyroxine and TRAb, thyroid ultrasound, and orbital computed tomography. PBMCs were separated from 10 ml of fresh peripheral blood using Ficoll-Paque density gradient centrifugation. Total RNA was extracted using Trizol reagent, and RNA quality was assessed on an Agilent 2100 Bioanalyzer. Overall results and qualifications from the work: A model built on a 13 V-J signature distinguished ophthalmopathy from stable hyperthyroidism, reaching about 89% sensitivity and about 81% specificity in cross-validation and 80%/75% in testing. During validation, the model predicted progression to ophthalmopathy a median of roughly 7.1 months ahead of onset, with around 71% sensitivity and around 72% specificity. Most expanded thyroid clonotypes (frequency above 0.001) were also detected in blood, suggesting blood repertoires may reflect thyroid immune responses. Sample size was not statistically predetermined, and blinding of investigators to group allocation was not performed.

A word on this clonotype: This receptor's antigen is unknown. A much larger clone is a single base away; this may be a read error.

From a lookup of the germline V gene, CDR1 and CDR2 are ENHRY and SYGVKD. The CDR3 has 19 amino acids, counting the end cysteine and phenylalanine. This entry keeps only the CDR3 DNA: 57 bases, framed from base 1. Germline trimming amounts to 7 bases on V and 0 bases on J, with 14 as the count of junction bases outside the gene matches. Material for sequencing was blood. Recombination joined TRBV10-3 with TRBJ2-6, and 8 junctional nucleotides match TRBD2. The TCR sequence derives from a woman in her 40s with Graves' hyperthyroidism. The CDR3: CAITGLAGILSSGANVLTF. At the DNA level, the sequence is TGTGCCATCACAGGCTTAGCGGGAATATTATCCTCTGGGGCCAACGTCCTGACTTTC.